One sample yielded the 17 T cell receptor beta chains listed below, sequenced in a study of Graves' ophthalmopathy and Graves' hyperthyroidism. As the template, RNA transcripts were used to amplify TCR beta CDR3 regions. HTBI-primed RT-PCR formed the first round, and a multiplex PCR formed the second. MiXCR, run by TCRdb on the multiplex PCR reads, gives a single entry per CDR3 protein. The data show approximately 540,000 distinct CDR3 sequences, with approximately 35% seen just once and about 4% held by the top ten. The sequencing input was peripheral blood or thyroid tissue (not recorded which). The receptors come from an adult man with Graves' hyperthyroidism.

This clonotype came up many times. This chain joins TRBV20-1 and TRBJ2-7; 9 bases are shared with TRBD2. Germline lookup yields CDR1 DFQATT and CDR2 SNEGSKA (reference sequence). This CDR3 has 17 amino acids. V lost 0 bases and J lost 6; bases outside the gene matches: 15. Written as DNA, the CDR3 is TGCAGTGCTAGAGATCTGGCTAGCGGGACCCTATCTGGCGAGCAGTACTTC. Its translation: CSARDLASGTLSGEQYF.

The chain is built from TRBV20-1 and TRBJ1-5; 8 bases map to TRBD1. V was pared by 6 bases and J by 6 bases, with 19 bases of the junction left unmatched. Germline lookup yields CDR1 DFQATT and CDR2 SNEGSKA (reference sequence). This CDR3 is built from 17 residues. CDR3 residues: CSATGEGLSGELQPQHF. CDR3 DNA sequence: TGCAGTGCGACAGGGGAGGGCTTGTCCGGGGAGCTTCAGCCCCAGCATTTT.

This clonotype has a count of ten or more. The chain couples TRBV7-9 to TRBJ2-5; D is possibly TRBD1 or TRBD2 (5 bases each). Trimming stripped 4 bases from V and 4 bases from J, with 22 bases between. This CDR3 has 17 residues. The V gene's germline CDR1 is SEHNR and CDR2 FQNEAQ (reference sequence). The chain's CDR3 is CASSSSLGERLRETQYF. CDR3 nucleotide sequence: TGTGCCAGCAGCTCCTCCTTAGGGGAGCGGCTCCGAGAGACCCAGTACTTC.

This clonotype has a handful of counts. Its ends do not fully match the called genes, so a read error is possible. V and J are TRBV7-8 and TRBJ1-1; D may be TRBD1 (5 bases). There are 14 residues in the CDR3. Germline assignment: CDR1 SGHVS and CDR2 FQNEAQ. The CDR3 loop is CASSSRDGNTGAFF. The DNA of the CDR3 is TGTGCCAGCAGCTCCCGGGACGGAAACACTGGAGCTTTCTTT.

This clonotype was seen a few times. The chain has TRBV5-6 and TRBJ2-5, with D tentatively TRBD1 (6 bases). V lost 0 bases to trimming and J lost 7 bases, with 16 bases between them. The germline V gene encodes CDR1 SGHDT and CDR2 YYEEEE. This CDR3 has 15 residues. CDR3 bases: TGTGCCAGCAGCTTGGTGTCAGGGGCCCGAGGGACCCAGTACTTC. Its translation: CASSLVSGARGTQYF. The full variable domain, in which reference TRBV5-6 and TRBJ2-5 provide the parts outside the CDR3, is DAGVTQSPTHLIKTRGQQVTLRCSPKSGHDTVSWYQQALGQGPQFIFQYYEEEERQRGNFPDRFSGHQFPNYSSELNVNALLLGDSALYLCASSLVSGARGTQYFGPGTRLLVL.

The chain recombines TRBV9 with TRBJ1-6; D may be TRBD1 (5 bases). The CDR3 has 13 amino acids. Germline-derived CDR1 and CDR2 are SGDLS and YYNGEE. Between the trimmed V and J ends, which lost 0 bases and 8 bases, there was a span of 6 bases. The CDR3 bases are TGTGCCAGCAGCGTAGGACAGTATTCACCCCTCCACTTT. Translated, it gives CASSVGQYSPLHF.

This clonotype was observed a handful of times. The chain is built from TRBV9 and TRBJ2-5; TRBD1 agrees at 10 bases. The germline V gene encodes CDR1 SGDLS and CDR2 YYNGEE. The CDR3 totals 15 residues. V shed 6 bases and J 1 base; nucleotides not matched to a gene: 6. CDR3 DNA: TGTGCCAGCACCCGACAGGGGGCCTTCCAAGAGACCCAGTACTTC. Amino acids: CASTRQGAFQETQYF.

The gene calls are TRBV7-8 and TRBJ1-3, with D unclear. Deletions cut 6 bases from V and 4 bases from J, with 16 bases between. The CDR3 is made up of 15 amino acids. Germline values: CDR1 SGHVS, CDR2 FQNEAQ. In nucleotides, the CDR3 is TGTGCCAGCAGAAACCAGGCCAAGGAAGGAAACACCATATATTTT. This gives the protein CASRNQAKEGNTIYF.

This clonotype appeared a few times. V and J are TRBV27 and TRBJ1-2, with D unresolved. V lost 8 bases and J 6 bases, leaving 22 bases between the germline ends. Germline CDR1 MNHEY, CDR2 SMNVEV (reference sequence). The CDR3 extends over 15 amino acids. CDR3 loop: CASASPIRGTDGYTF. The CDR3 bases are TGTGCCAGCGCCTCCCCTATCCGGGGTACCGATGGCTACACCTTC.

In DNA, the CDR3 is TGTGCCAGCAGCGGAGCAGGGGCTGGGGCCAACGTCCTGACTTTC. Its translation is CASSGAGAGANVLTF. The chain has TRBV7-2 and TRBJ2-6; possibly TRBD1 for D (6 bases). V shed 5 bases and J shed 2 bases, with 10 bases lying between them. From germline, CDR1 is SGHTA and CDR2 FQGNSA. This CDR3 spans 15 amino acids.

With regard to this clonotype: One end of the junction does not line up with germline, which may come from a read error. The rearrangement uses TRBV20-1 and TRBJ2-7; 8 bases are shared with TRBD1. This CDR3 is 15 amino acids long. Per the germline V gene, CDR1 is DFQATT and CDR2 is SNEGSKA (reference sequence). The CDR3 region is CSANPGQGLSYGQYF. CDR3 DNA: TGCAGTGCTAATCCCGGACAGGGTCTCTCCTACGGGCAGTACTTC.

This clonotype was observed many times. This chain connects TRBV7-2 to TRBJ2-7; TRBD2 aligns across 10 bases. Unmatched junction bases numbered 7, after V lost 5 bases and J lost 3 bases. Germline V gene lookup returns CDR1 SGHTA and CDR2 FQGNSA. There are 15 residues in the CDR3. In DNA, the CDR3 is TGTGCCAGCAGCCCCTCGACTAGCGGGCGCTACGAGCAGTACTTC. It is translated as CASSPSTSGRYEQYF.

Worth noting for this clonotype: A much larger clone lies a single base off, so this may be a read error. This chain joins TRBV19 and TRBJ1-3; TRBD1 matches 8 bases. After removal of 6 bases from V and 9 bases from J, the junction contained 7 bases not matched to a gene. Per the germline V gene, CDR1 is LNHDA and CDR2 is SQIVND (reference sequence). This CDR3 has 13 residues. The CDR3 spells CASRDRVGGTIYF. The CDR3, as DNA: TGTGCCAGTAGGGACAGGGTAGGAGGCACCATATATTTT. Full variable domain (outside the CDR3, taken from reference TRBV19 and TRBJ1-3): DGGITQSPKYLFRKEGQNVTLSCEQNLNHDAMYWYRQDPGQGLRLIYYSQIVNDFQKGDIAEGYSVSREKKESFPLTVTSAQKNPTAFYLCASRDRVGGTIYFGEGSWLTVV.

The chain combines TRBV29-1 with TRBJ2-5; 7 positions agree with TRBD1. The J call may be mistaken, given a closer DNA end match to TRBJ2-1. CDR1 is SQVTM and CDR2 is ANQGSEA in the germline V gene. The CDR3 consists of 15 residues. The CDR3 sequence: CSVVSPDRLYNEQFF. The DNA of the CDR3 is TGCAGCGTTGTATCCCCGGACAGGCTCTACAATGAGCAGTTCTTC.

CDR3 loop: CSVDLGPNTEAFF. CDR3 DNA: TGCAGCGTTGATTTGGGGCCGAACACTGAAGCTTTCTTT. This chain uses TRBV29-1 with TRBJ1-1; a possible D gene is TRBD1 (5 bases). Germline V lookup: CDR1 SQVTM, CDR2 ANQGSEA. The CDR3 extends over 13 amino acids. Trimming pared 3 bases from V and 1 base from J, leaving 9 bases between.

As regards this clonotype: At one end, the junction sequence differs from germline, possibly due to a read error. The gene calls are TRBV7-2 and TRBJ2-7; D gene unclear. This CDR3 comprises 13 residues. In germline, CDR1 is SGHTA, CDR2 FQGNSA. CDR3 DNA: TGTGCCAGCAGTGAGTGGGAAACCTACGAGCAGCACTTC. As protein: CASSEWETYEQHF. Drawing the rest from reference TRBV7-2 and TRBJ2-7, the complete variable domain is GAGVSQSPSNKVTEKGKDVELRCDPISGHTALYWYRQSLGQGLEFLIYFQGNSAPDKSGLPSDRFSAERTGGSVSTLTIQRTQQEDSAVYLCASSEWETYEQHFGPGTRLTVT.

V is TRBV20-1 and J is TRBJ2-7; 11 bases are shared with TRBD1. This CDR3 has 14 amino acids. CDR1 and CDR2 (germline): DFQATT, SNEGSKA (reference sequence). J was trimmed by 5 bases and V by 5 bases; bases with no gene match: 8. The DNA of the CDR3 is TGCAGTGCTGACGCCGGGACAGGGGGAGACGAGCAGTACTTC. Translation: CSADAGTGGDEQYF.